Detailed here is one TCR beta chain. The entry originates in a study of blood T cell repertoires in COVID-19. Original data processing: Nucleated cell number was recorded as an estimate derived from reference gene primer amplification. Only in-frame clones appear in the TCRdb table, and some are missing; sequencing was by immunoSEQ multiplex PCR. The DNA gave D and trimming, while V, J and clone size come from that table. The sample carries over 300,000 clones, 70% to 90% recorded once. Germline V gives CDR1 MNHEY, CDR2 SVGAGI. The CDR3 covers 14 residues. Trimming pared 6 bases from V and 8 bases from J, leaving 16 bases between.

Sequenced: peripheral blood. This chain uses TRBV6-5 with TRBJ1-4; no definite D call. The TCR originated in a man aged 18 to 30 who had recovered from COVID-19. The CDR3 loop reads CASSPDIAFEKLFF. In nucleotides, the CDR3 is TGTGCCAGCAGCCCCGACATCGCCTTCGAAAAACTGTTTTTT.